Each of the 8 T cell receptor beta chains below was sequenced from the same sample in a study of technical replicates of blood from a handful of donors. Sequencing used immunoSEQ multiplex PCR; TCRdb keeps in-frame clones, though not all of them. Of roughly 80,000 clones listed, about 96% are singletons. The sequencing input was T cells isolated from PBMCs. Every receptor here comes from a human donor in good health.

The V call is TRBV30, the J call TRBJ2-7; 7 nucleotides agree with TRBD1. Trimming removed 1 base from V and 1 base from J; junction bases left unmatched: 4. The germline gives CDR1 GTSNPN, CDR2 SVGIG (reference sequence). The CDR3 is 14 residues long. This CDR3 reads CAWSEGALSYEQYF. CDR3 DNA sequence: TGTGCCTGGAGTGAGGGGGCGCTTTCCTACGAGCAGTACTTC.

V is TRBV6-5 and J is TRBJ1-1, with D perhaps matching TRBD1 (5 bases). Germline values: CDR1 MNHEY, CDR2 SVGAGI. Trimming pared 6 bases from V and 3 bases from J, leaving 11 bases between. The CDR3 is made up of 13 amino acids. The CDR3 DNA follows: TGTGCCAGCAGGTCACAGGTCGACACTGAAGCTTTCTTT. As protein: CASRSQVDTEAFF.

This chain connects TRBV4-1 to TRBJ2-7; 8 bases fit TRBD1. Germline assignment: CDR1 MGHRA and CDR2 YSYEKL. The CDR3 covers 15 residues. V dropped 0 bases and J dropped 3; count of bases not matched to a gene: 4. The CDR3 sequence: CASSQERTGLYEQYF. The CDR3 DNA reads TGCGCCAGCAGCCAAGAAAGGACAGGGCTCTACGAGCAGTACTTC.

CDR3 bases: TGTGCCAGCAGCTTTTCACAGGGGATGCAGACCCAGTACTTC. Its protein is CASSFSQGMQTQYF. The chain joins TRBV7-9 to TRBJ2-5; 7 nucleotides match TRBD1. CDR1 SEHNR and CDR2 FQNEAQ come from the germline V gene (reference sequence). The CDR3 extends over 14 amino acids. Trimming cost V 3 bases and J 6 bases; bases outside gene matches: 7.

This chain connects TRBV9 to TRBJ2-1; 14 nucleotides line up with TRBD2. CDR1 SGDLS and CDR2 YYNGEE come from the germline V gene. The CDR3 totals 18 residues. Unmatched junction bases numbered 10, after V lost 2 bases and J lost 6 bases. The CDR3 region is CASSVTGTSGSGRNEQFF. Written as DNA, the CDR3 is TGTGCCAGCAGCGTGACCGGGACTAGCGGGAGTGGACGCAATGAGCAGTTCTTC.

This chain links TRBV29-1 with TRBJ2-7; possibly TRBD2 for D (5 bases). CDR1 and CDR2 from the germline V gene are SQVTM and ANQGSEA. This CDR3 is built from 13 residues. In DNA, the CDR3 is TGCAGTGCCGTTAGCGAAAACTCCTACGAGCAGTACTTC. Its translation: CSAVSENSYEQYF.

The V gene is TRBV11-2, the J gene TRBJ2-6; tentatively, D is TRBD2 (5 bases). Germline V gives CDR1 SGHAT, CDR2 FQNNGV. This CDR3 comprises 17 residues. The germline V and J ends were trimmed by 5 bases and 2 bases, with 16 bases remaining between them. The CDR3 sequence: CASSPSWASPGANVLTF. For the CDR3, the DNA is TGTGCCAGCAGCCCCTCTTGGGCTAGCCCTGGGGCCAACGTCCTGACTTTC.

The rearrangement links TRBV7-9 to TRBJ1-6, with D maybe TRBD1 (5 bases). This CDR3 has 15 amino acids. V was shortened by 4 bases and J by 8 bases, with 15 bases between the two germline ends. Germline V gene data show CDR1 as SEHNR and CDR2 as FQNEAQ (reference sequence). The CDR3 loop is CASSSSPRADSPLHF. The CDR3 coding sequence is TGTGCCAGCAGCTCCAGCCCCAGGGCGGATTCACCCCTCCACTTT. The variable domain in full, with the rest retrieved from reference TRBV7-9 and TRBJ1-6, is DTGVSQNPRHKITKRGQNVTFRCDPISEHNRLYWYRQTLGQGPEFLTYFQNEAQLEKSRLLSDRFSAERPKGSFSTLEIQRTEQGDSAMYLCASSSSPRADSPLHFGNGTRLTVT.